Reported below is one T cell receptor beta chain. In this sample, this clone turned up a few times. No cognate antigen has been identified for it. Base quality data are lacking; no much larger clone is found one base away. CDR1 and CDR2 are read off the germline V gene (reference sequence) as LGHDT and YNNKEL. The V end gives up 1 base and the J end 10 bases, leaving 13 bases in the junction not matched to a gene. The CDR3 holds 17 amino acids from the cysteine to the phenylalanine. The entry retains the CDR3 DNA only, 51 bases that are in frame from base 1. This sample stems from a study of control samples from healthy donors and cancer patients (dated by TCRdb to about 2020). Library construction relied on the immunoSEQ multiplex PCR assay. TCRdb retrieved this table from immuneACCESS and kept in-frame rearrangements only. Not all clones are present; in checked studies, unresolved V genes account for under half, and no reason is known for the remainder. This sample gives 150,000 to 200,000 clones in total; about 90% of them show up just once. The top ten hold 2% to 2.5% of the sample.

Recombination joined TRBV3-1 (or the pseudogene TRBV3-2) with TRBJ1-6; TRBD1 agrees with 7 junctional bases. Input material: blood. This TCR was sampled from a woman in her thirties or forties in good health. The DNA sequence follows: TGTGCCAGCAGCCAAGGGATTTTAGGGGGCTCGGGGTCACCCCTCCACTTT. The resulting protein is CASSQGILGGSGSPLHF.